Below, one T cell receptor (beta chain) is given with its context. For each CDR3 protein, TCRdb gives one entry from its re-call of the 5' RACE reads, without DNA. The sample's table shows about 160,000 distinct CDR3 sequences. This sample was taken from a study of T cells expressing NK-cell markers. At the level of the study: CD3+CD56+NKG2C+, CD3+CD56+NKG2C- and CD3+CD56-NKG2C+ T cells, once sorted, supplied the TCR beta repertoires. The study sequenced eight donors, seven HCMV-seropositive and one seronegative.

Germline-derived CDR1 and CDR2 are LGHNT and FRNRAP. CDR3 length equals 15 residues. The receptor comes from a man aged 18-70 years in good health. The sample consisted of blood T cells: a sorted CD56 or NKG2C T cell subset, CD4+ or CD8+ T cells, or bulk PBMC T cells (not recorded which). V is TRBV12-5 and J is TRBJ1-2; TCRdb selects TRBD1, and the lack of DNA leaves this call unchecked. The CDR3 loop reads CASGETGFHDYGYTF.